This TCR beta chain was observed in a study of blood T cell repertoires in COVID-19. In the study overall: Sites in the United States, Italy and Spain provided acute and convalescent COVID-19 samples. PBMCs, B-cell-depleted T cells, or T cells were the source of the cDNA or gDNA that made up the material.

The CDR3 covers 15 residues. Germline V gene data show CDR1 as LNHDA and CDR2 as SQIVND (reference sequence). Trimming stripped 6 bases from V and 8 bases from J, with 20 bases between. Seattle cases were enrolled at active infection and followed longitudinally. Study processing details: By means of reference gene primer amplification, nucleated cell counts were estimated. Only in-frame clones appear in the TCRdb table, and some are missing; sequencing was by immunoSEQ multiplex PCR. V and J calls plus clone size are reproduced from that table; the DNA served to infer D and trimming. The table shows some 220,000 clones, with 70% to 90% occurring only once.

Material for sequencing was peripheral blood. This sequence was found in a woman in her 70s with COVID-19, enrolled during active disease. The genes are TRBV19 and TRBJ1-5; D not resolved. CDR3 residues: CASSSREPIMKPQHF. The CDR3 DNA sequence: TGTGCCAGTAGCTCCCGGGAGCCTATTATGAAGCCCCAGCATTTT.